Listed below are T cell receptor beta chains from one sample, sequenced in a study of T cell responses to AZD1222 COVID-19 vaccine. Generated by immunoSEQ multiplex PCR, the TCRdb table keeps only in-frame clones and is missing some. The sample has some 110,000 clones; roughly 87% are singletons. This sample comprised peripheral blood, obtained 28 days after the second AZD1222 dose. The receptor set was obtained from an adult who received the AZD1222 COVID-19 vaccine. Each CDR3 is given with its conserved first and last residue. Fields, in order: J gene, V gene, D gene, CDR3 protein. The D gene is left open where the match is weak.

J: TRBJ2-6; V: TRBV29-1; D: NA; CDR3: CSAEGDAGANVLTF
J: TRBJ1-2; V: TRBV2; D: NA; CDR3: CASRPADGGYGYTF
J: TRBJ1-2; V: TRBV9; D: NA; CDR3: CASSERADYGYTF
J: TRBJ1-6; V: TRBV7-9; D: TRBD1; CDR3: CASSSATGGYNSPLHF
J: TRBJ2-2; V: TRBV19; D: NA; CDR3: CASSIIGVAGELFF
J: TRBJ2-7; V: TRBV7-9; D: TRBD2; CDR3: CASSLALGEGEQYF
J: TRBJ1-1; V: TRBV6-5; D: NA; CDR3: CASRGGGVGFPEAFF
J: TRBJ1-2; V: TRBV7-9; D: NA; CDR3: CASSSTQLGFNYGYTF
J: TRBJ2-7; V: TRBV9; D: NA; CDR3: CASSVVGSTYEQYF
J: TRBJ2-5; V: TRBV6-2/TRBV6-3; D: NA; CDR3: CASSYSAVGAQYF
J: TRBJ2-5; V: TRBV27; D: TRBD1; CDR3: CASSPQTGLLLETQYF
J: TRBJ2-3; V: TRBV7-3; D: TRBD2; CDR3: CASSLRRGGHDTQYF
J: TRBJ2-7; V: TRBV6-2/TRBV6-3; D: TRBD1; CDR3: CASSSDRGFYEQYF
J: TRBJ1-5; V: TRBV4-1; D: NA; CDR3: CASSQVRGPRDQPQHF
J: TRBJ2-7; V: TRBV12-3/TRBV12-4; D: TRBD1; CDR3: CASNNRGLYEQYF
J: TRBJ1-1; V: TRBV5-1; D: TRBD1; CDR3: CASSLEGAPEAFF
J: TRBJ2-6; V: TRBV9; D: NA; CDR3: CASTVFGSGANVLTF
J: TRBJ1-1; V: TRBV5-5; D: TRBD1; CDR3: CASSADGTGGTEAFF
J: TRBJ1-1; V: TRBV19; D: NA; CDR3: CASSIGGANTEAFF
J: TRBJ1-2; V: TRBV19; D: TRBD1; CDR3: CASHNLQDRECGYTF
J: TRBJ2-3; V: TRBV14; D: NA; CDR3: CASSQDSGTDTQYF
J: TRBJ1-2; V: TRBV6-5; D: NA; CDR3: CATSSPGIPLGGYTF
J: TRBJ1-2; V: TRBV12-3/TRBV12-4; D: NA; CDR3: CASSPGTGLGYTF
J: TRBJ1-5; V: TRBV19; D: TRBD1; CDR3: CASSQITDRGRGQPQHF
J: TRBJ2-7; V: TRBV6-5; D: TRBD1; CDR3: CATQRDSYEQYF
J: TRBJ2-3; V: TRBV6-2/TRBV6-3; D: TRBD2; CDR3: CASSRGETTDTQYF
J: TRBJ1-1; V: TRBV4-3; D: TRBD1; CDR3: CASSQGRMDRLNTEAFF
J: TRBJ2-7; V: TRBV5-4; D: TRBD2; CDR3: CAWGLAGLKTYEQYF
J: TRBJ2-3; V: TRBV3-1/TRBV3-2; D: TRBD2; CDR3: CASSQMAPGGGDTQYF
J: TRBJ1-2; V: TRBV4-3; D: NA; CDR3: CASSQVSGGYTF
J: TRBJ1-1; V: TRBV12-3/TRBV12-4; D: NA; CDR3: CASSPGVGAAFF
J: TRBJ2-7; V: TRBV23-1; D: TRBD1; CDR3: CASSQSGPGQVSYEQYF
J: TRBJ2-3; V: TRBV11-2; D: TRBD2; CDR3: CASSLSIAGATDTQYF
J: TRBJ2-6; V: TRBV9; D: NA; CDR3: CASSPQEGPPFGANVLTF
J: TRBJ2-1; V: TRBV5-1; D: NA; CDR3: CASRPGQPGFDEQFF
J: TRBJ1-3; V: TRBV7-9; D: TRBD1; CDR3: CASSLGDRDFSGNTIYF
J: TRBJ1-1; V: TRBV12-3/TRBV12-4; D: NA; CDR3: CASSFRGDSGAFF
J: TRBJ1-1; V: TRBV6-5; D: NA; CDR3: CASSYGGASTEAFF
J: TRBJ1-2; V: TRBV7-9; D: NA; CDR3: CASSLATGAIVYGYTF
J: TRBJ1-1; V: TRBV5-1; D: TRBD1; CDR3: CASSYGTGLEAFF